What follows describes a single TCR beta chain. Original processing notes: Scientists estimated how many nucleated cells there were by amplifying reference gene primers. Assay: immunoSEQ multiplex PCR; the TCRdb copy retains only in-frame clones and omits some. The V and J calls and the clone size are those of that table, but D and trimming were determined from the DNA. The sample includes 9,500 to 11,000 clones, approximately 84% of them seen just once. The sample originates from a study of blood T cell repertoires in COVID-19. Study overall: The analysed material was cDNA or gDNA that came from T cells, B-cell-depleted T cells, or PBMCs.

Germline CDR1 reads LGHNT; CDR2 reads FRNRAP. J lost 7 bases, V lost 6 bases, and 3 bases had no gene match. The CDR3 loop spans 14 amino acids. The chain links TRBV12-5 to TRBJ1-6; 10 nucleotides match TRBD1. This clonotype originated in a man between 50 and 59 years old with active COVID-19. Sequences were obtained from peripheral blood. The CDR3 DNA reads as TGTGCTAGTGGACTGGGACAGGGGAATTCACCCCTCCACTTT. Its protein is CASGLGQGNSPLHF.